Judged by abundance, the clone carrying this T cell receptor (beta chain) is medium-sized. Its target is not known. Findings and limits, study-wide: Greatest tumor Treg TCR overlap was with tumor naive CD4+ cells.

CDR3 length: 14 residues. The germline gives CDR1 SGHTA, CDR2 FQGNSA. Trimming removed 4 bases at V and 6 bases at J, with 15 bases between. TCRdb recomputed calls from the 5' RACE reads with MiXCR, one row per CDR3 protein. Here the sample spans 62,000 or so distinct CDR3 sequences, 25% to 35% being singletons. Naive CD4+ cells had CD25+ Tregs removed. The V and J genes are TRBV7-2 and TRBJ1-1; D not resolved. Sequenced: tumor-infiltrating naive CD4+ T cells sorted from the breast tumor. Regarding subset: naive CD4+ T cells, CD4+CD45RA+CD25-. This TCR came from a female donor with breast cancer. In DNA form, the CDR3 reads TGTGCCAGCAGCTCCCCGATCCTTGGGGCTGAAGCTTTCTTT. Its protein is CASSSPILGAEAFF.